This T cell receptor beta chain was retrieved from a study of T cells in Graves' hyperthyroidism and ophthalmopathy. This CDR3 spans 12 amino acids. CDR1 is SEHNR and CDR2 is FQNEAQ in the germline V gene (reference sequence). V was pared by 1 base and J by 14 bases, with 14 bases between. From RNA transcripts, TCR beta CDR3 regions were amplified. The TCR CDR3 was amplified in a first-round RT-PCR using the HTBI primer set. TCRdb re-called the multiplex PCR reads through MiXCR, storing one row per CDR3 protein. The table records hundreds of thousands of distinct CDR3 sequences, over 40% of them present only once. This clonotype appeared many times.

This receptor was obtained from an adult man with Graves' disease, either hyperthyroidism or ophthalmopathy (not recorded which). Sequences were obtained from peripheral blood or thyroid tissue (not recorded which). V is TRBV7-9 and J is TRBJ1-1; the D is unclear. The CDR3 sequence: CASSLGGEWFFF. The CDR3, as DNA: TGTGCCAGCAGCTTAGGGGGTGAGTGGTTCTTCTTT.